Below are 11 T cell receptor beta chains sequenced from a single sample in a study of STAT5B mutations in CD4+ large granular lymphocyte leukemia. The data were produced by immunoSEQ multiplex PCR, yet TCRdb's version contains in-frame clones alone and is incomplete. The sample shows tens of thousands of clones, around 85% of them seen only once. Sequencing input: CD4+ T cells from blood buffy coats. Receptors were obtained from a human donor in good health.

V is TRBV7-2 and J is TRBJ2-7; TRBD2 matches at 7 bases. The germline V gene has CDR1 SGHTA and CDR2 FQGNSA. The CDR3 length is 15 residues. Germline trimming cut 0 bases from V and 0 bases from J; bases unmatched to any gene: 2. The CDR3 nucleotides are TGTGCCAGCAGCTTAGCGCGGGACTACTCCTACGAGCAGTACTTC. Residues: CASSLARDYSYEQYF.

V is TRBV15 and J is TRBJ2-2; 9 bases line up with TRBD2. The CDR3 totals 17 residues. V shed 0 bases and J 5 bases; nucleotides not matched to a gene: 7. From germline, CDR1 is LNHNV and CDR2 YYDKDF (reference sequence). The CDR3 DNA is TGTGCCACCAGCAGAGAAACCATAGCGGGAGAAACCGGGGAGCTGTTTTTT. This encodes CATSRETIAGETGELFF. Using reference TRBV15 and TRBJ2-2 for the parts outside the CDR3, the full variable domain is DAMVIQNPRYQVTQFGKPVTLSCSQTLNHNVMYWYQQKSSQAPKLLFHYYDKDFNNEADTPDNFQSRRPNTSFCFLDIRSPGLGDTAMYLCATSRETIAGETGELFFGEGSRLTVL.

The chain links TRBV19 to TRBJ2-7; D uncertain. The CDR3 contains 14 residues. V was shortened by 3 bases and J by 1 base, with 10 bases between the two germline ends. CDR1 and CDR2 (germline): LNHDA, SQIVND (reference sequence). The CDR3, as DNA: TGTGCCAGTAGTATGGTTGGGCAGTCCTACGAGCAGTACTTC. Its protein product is CASSMVGQSYEQYF.

The chain links TRBV5-4 to TRBJ2-2, with D possibly being TRBD2 (6 bases). Germline CDR1 reads SGHNT; CDR2 reads YYREEE (reference sequence). The length of the CDR3 is 14 residues. V was pared by 0 bases and J by 5 bases, with 8 bases between. CDR3 bases: TGTGCCAGCAGCTTGGGAAGCGGGACCGGGGAGCTGTTTTTT. Encoded protein: CASSLGSGTGELFF.

The rearrangement uses TRBV12-2 and TRBJ2-3; the table names TRBD2, a call not compared with the DNA. TRBV12-2 is reported as a pseudogene. The CDR3 totals 18 residues. The CDR3 DNA is TGTGCAAGTCGCTTAGCTGTACTAGCGGAGAATTACACAGATACGCAGTATTTT. Protein sequence: CASRLAVLAENYTDTQYF.

The rearrangement uses TRBV5-1 and TRBJ1-5; the D is unclear. The CDR3 consists of 15 residues. Trimming took 4 bases from V and 2 from J, leaving 13 bases between them. CDR1 and CDR2 from the germline V gene are SGHRS and YFSETQ. For the CDR3, the DNA is TGCGCCAGCAGCGAAGGGCTTTCGGGCAATCAGCCCCAGCATTTT. Translated: CASSEGLSGNQPQHF.

V is TRBV10-1 and J is TRBJ2-7, with 7 bases that match TRBD2. Trimming cost V 2 bases and J 0 bases; bases outside gene matches: 4. The CDR3 covers 15 residues. Germline CDR1 reads WNHNN; CDR2 reads SYGVQD (reference sequence). Written as DNA, the CDR3 is TGCGCCAGCAGTGAGACCAGCGGGAACTCCTACGAGCAGTACTTC. Encoded protein: CASSETSGNSYEQYF.

The chain employs TRBV2 and TRBJ1-1, with 8 nucleotides matching TRBD1. V trimming: 6 bases; J trimming: 4 bases; junction bases outside the gene matches: 4. Germline V gene lookup returns CDR1 SNHLY and CDR2 FYNNEI. This CDR3 is 13 amino acids long. The CDR3 reads CASRDQGATEAFF. The DNA for the CDR3 is TGTGCCAGCAGGGACCAGGGGGCCACTGAAGCTTTCTTT.

The V gene is TRBV14, the J gene TRBJ2-2; no clear D. CDR1 and CDR2 from the germline V gene are SGHDN and FVKESK. CDR3 size: 14 residues. Trimming stripped 1 base from V and 1 base from J, with 4 bases between. The CDR3 sequence is CASSQALNTGELFF. The CDR3 DNA reads as TGTGCCAGCAGCCAAGCACTGAACACCGGGGAGCTGTTTTTT.

The chain has TRBV19 and TRBJ2-1, with TRBD1 matching over 8 bases. The CDR3 contains 11 residues. CDR1 is LNHDA, CDR2 SQIVND, per germline (reference sequence). Trimming at V came to 5 bases and at J to 15 bases, leaving 6 bases not matched to a gene. The CDR3: CASSEDRALFF. The CDR3, as DNA: TGTGCCAGTAGTGAGGACAGGGCTTTGTTCTTC. Variable domain in full (rest from reference TRBV19 and TRBJ2-1): DGGITQSPKYLFRKEGQNVTLSCEQNLNHDAMYWYRQDPGQGLRLIYYSQIVNDFQKGDIAEGYSVSREKKESFPLTVTSAQKNPTAFYLCASSEDRALFFGPGTRLTVL.

V is TRBV6-1 and J is TRBJ1-4; D is perhaps TRBD1 (5 bases). The CDR3 is 13 residues long. Germline-derived CDR1 and CDR2 are MNHNS and SASEGT. V lost 7 bases to trimming and J lost 6 bases, with 12 bases between them. In nucleotides, the CDR3 is TGTGCCAGCAACCAGGACACAGATGAAAAACTGTTTTTT. Its protein product is CASNQDTDEKLFF.